This T cell receptor (beta chain) appears in the sequencing data of a study of CD8+ T cells in alopecia areata. Study results and caveats: More clonal than normal scalp was lesional scalp, particularly alopecia totalis/universalis. Sequence data from scalp samples additionally include resident alphabeta T cells of normal skin. Shared TCR sequences were less clear between patients than in mice, possibly partly from HLA diversity.

TCR sequencing used cDNA made by reverse transcription of extracted RNA. Sequencing was performed with immunoSEQ multiplex PCR; in TCRdb, only in-frame clones are kept and a portion is missing. The sample includes 150,000 to 200,000 clones, approximately 56% of them seen just once. CDR3 length equals 14 residues. Germline V gene lookup returns CDR1 SEHNR and CDR2 FQNEAQ (reference sequence). Trimming removed 1 base from V and 1 base from J, with 8 bases in between. Alopecia areata patients provided lesional scalp punch biopsies and peripheral blood, both collected for the study. Concerning this clone: Its matching antigen is unknown.

The source of this sequence is a human donor with alopecia areata. This rearrangement joins TRBV7-9 to TRBJ2-7, with TRBD1 as a possible D gene (5 bases). The sequencing used CD4+ T cells sorted from blood, collected at week 0. As DNA, the CDR3 is TGTGCCAGCAGCTTAGAGGGGTTTTCCTACGAGCAGTACTTC. Amino acid sequence: CASSLEGFSYEQYF.